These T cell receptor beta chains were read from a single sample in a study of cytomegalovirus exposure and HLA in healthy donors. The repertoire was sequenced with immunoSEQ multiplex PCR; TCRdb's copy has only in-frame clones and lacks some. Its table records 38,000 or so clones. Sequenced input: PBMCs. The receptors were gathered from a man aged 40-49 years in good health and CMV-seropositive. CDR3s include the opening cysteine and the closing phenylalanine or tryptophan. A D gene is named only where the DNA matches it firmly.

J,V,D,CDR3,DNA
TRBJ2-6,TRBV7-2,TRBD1,CASSSTGVSGANVLTF,TGTGCCAGCAGCTCAACAGGGGTCTCTGGGGCCAACGTCCTGACTTTC
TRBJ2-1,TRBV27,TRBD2,CASSLPNGLAARQEQFF,TGTGCCAGCAGTTTACCGAATGGACTAGCGGCCCGTCAGGAGCAGTTCTTC
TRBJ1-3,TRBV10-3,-,CAISEFERGNTIYF,TGTGCCATCAGTGAGTTCGAGAGAGGAAACACCATATATTTT
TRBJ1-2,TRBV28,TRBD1,CASSLGTGYFYGYTF,TGTGCCAGCAGTTTAGGGACAGGTTACTTCTATGGCTACACCTTC
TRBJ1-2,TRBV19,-,CASGIISGDGYTF,TGTGCCAGTGGTATAATATCCGGGGATGGCTACACCTTC
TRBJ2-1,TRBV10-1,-,CASSEGRGVYSYNEQFF,TGCGCCAGCAGTGAGGGCCGGGGTGTTTATTCCTACAATGAGCAGTTCTTC
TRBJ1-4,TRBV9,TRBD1,CASSARGQGVGEKLFF,TGTGCCAGCAGCGCCCGAGGACAGGGGGTCGGCGAAAAACTGTTTTTT
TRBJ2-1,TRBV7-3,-,CASSRGYEQFF,TGTGCCAGCAGCCGCGGGTATGAGCAGTTCTTC
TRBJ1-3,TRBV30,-,CAWSVLGGPGNTIYF,TGTGCCTGGAGTGTATTGGGGGGACCTGGAAACACCATATATTTT
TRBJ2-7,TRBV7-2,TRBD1,CASSWGQGAYEQYF,TGTGCCAGCAGCTGGGGACAGGGGGCTTACGAGCAGTACTTC
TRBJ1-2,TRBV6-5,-,CASSYGGGRGYGYTF,TGTGCCAGCAGTTACGGGGGTGGCAGGGGTTATGGCTACACCTTC